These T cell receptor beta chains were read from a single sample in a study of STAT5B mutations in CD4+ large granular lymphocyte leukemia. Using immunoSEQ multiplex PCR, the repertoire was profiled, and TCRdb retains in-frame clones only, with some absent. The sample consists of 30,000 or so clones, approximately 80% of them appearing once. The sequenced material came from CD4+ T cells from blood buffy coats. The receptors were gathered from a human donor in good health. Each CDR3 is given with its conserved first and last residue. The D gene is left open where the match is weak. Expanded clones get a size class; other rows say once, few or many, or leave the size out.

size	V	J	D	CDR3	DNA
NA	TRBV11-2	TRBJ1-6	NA	CASSPSGLYSPLHF	TGTGCCAGCAGCCCATCAGGTCTCTACTCACCCCTCCACTTT
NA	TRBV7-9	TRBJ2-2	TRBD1	CASSLKGAVGELFF	TGTGCCAGCAGCTTAAAGGGGGCCGTCGGGGAGCTGTTTTTT
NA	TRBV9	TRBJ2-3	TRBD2	CASSVGTRSDTQYF	TGTGCCAGCAGCGTAGGGACTAGGTCGGATACGCAGTATTTT
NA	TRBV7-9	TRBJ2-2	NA	CASREVANTGELFF	TGTGCCAGCAGGGAAGTTGCGAACACCGGGGAGCTGTTTTTT
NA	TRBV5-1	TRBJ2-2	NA	CASSGAANTGELFF	TGCGCCAGCAGCGGCGCCGCCAATACCGGGGAGCTGTTTTTT
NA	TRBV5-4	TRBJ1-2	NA	CASSLVGGKNAYGYTF	TGTGCCAGCAGCTTGGTTGGGGGAAAGAACGCCTATGGCTACACCTTC
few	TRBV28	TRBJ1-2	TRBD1	CASMEGGQERKEGYTF	TGTGCCAGCATGGAGGGGGGACAGGAACGTAAAGAGGGCTACACCTTC
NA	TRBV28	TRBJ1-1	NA	CASSQGTEAFF	TGTGCCAGCAGTCAGGGGACTGAAGCTTTCTTT
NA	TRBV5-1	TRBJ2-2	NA	CASSLGGERDTGELFF	TGCGCCAGCAGCTTGGGAGGGGAGAGGGACACCGGGGAGCTGTTTTTT
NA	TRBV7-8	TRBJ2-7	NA	CASSPRLSYEQYF	TGTGCCAGCAGCCCCCGCCTTTCCTACGAGCAGTACTTC
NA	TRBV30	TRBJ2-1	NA	CAWSVGGATNEQFF	TGTGCCTGGAGTGTAGGGGGTGCAACCAATGAGCAGTTCTTC
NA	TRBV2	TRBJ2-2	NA	CASSESGERELFF	TGTGCCAGCAGTGAGTCGGGGGAGCGGGAGCTGTTTTTT
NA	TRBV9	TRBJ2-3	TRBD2	CASSPGGFTDTQYF	TGTGCCAGCAGCCCCGGGGGGTTCACAGATACGCAGTATTTT
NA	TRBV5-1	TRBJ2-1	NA	CASSLSSSSSYNEQFF	TGCGCCAGCAGCTTGTCTAGCAGTAGCTCCTACAATGAGCAGTTCTTC
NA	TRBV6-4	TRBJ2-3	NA	CASSPLASDTQYF	TGTGCCAGCAGCCCCCTAGCCTCAGATACGCAGTATTTT
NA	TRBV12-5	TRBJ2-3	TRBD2	CASGKSGGYTDTQYF	TGTGCTAGTGGAAAGAGCGGGGGTTACACAGATACGCAGTATTTT
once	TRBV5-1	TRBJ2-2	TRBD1	CASSSTGGANTGELFF	TGCGCCAGCAGCTCAACAGGGGGTGCGAACACCGGGGAGCTGTTTTTT
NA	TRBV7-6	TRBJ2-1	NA	CASSLTPSSVRGGDEQFF	TGTGCCAGCAGCTTGACCCCCTCTTCCGTTCGAGGGGGGGATGAGCAGTTCTTC
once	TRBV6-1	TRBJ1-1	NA	CASSERSIRNTEAFF	TGTGCCAGCAGCGAACGGTCTATCCGTAACACTGAAGCTTTCTTT
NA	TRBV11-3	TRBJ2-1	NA	CASSNPPIEQFF	TGTGCCAGCAGCAACCCGCCGATTGAGCAGTTCTTC
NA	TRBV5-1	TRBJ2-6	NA	CASSRDAGANVLTF	TGCGCCAGCAGCAGGGATGCTGGGGCCAACGTCCTGACTTTC
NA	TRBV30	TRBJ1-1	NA	CAWSEGVTEAFF	TGTGCCTGGAGTGAAGGGGTAACTGAAGCTTTCTTT
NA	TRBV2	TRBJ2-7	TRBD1	CASSGRSKGARAYEQYF	TGTGCCAGCAGTGGAAGGAGTAAGGGGGCGCGGGCCTACGAGCAGTACTTC
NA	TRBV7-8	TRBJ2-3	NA	CASSSDYRDGTQYF	TGTGCCAGCAGCTCGGACTACAGGGATGGTACGCAGTATTTT
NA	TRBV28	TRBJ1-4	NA	CASSLVGEKLFF	TGTGCCAGCAGTTTAGTAGGTGAAAAACTGTTTTTT
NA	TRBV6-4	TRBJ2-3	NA	CASSKTPSLTDTQYF	TGTGCCAGCAGTAAGACTCCCTCCCTCACAGATACGCAGTATTTT
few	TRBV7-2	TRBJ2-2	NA	CASSLARGELFF	TGTGCCAGCAGCTTAGCGCGCGGGGAGCTGTTTTTT
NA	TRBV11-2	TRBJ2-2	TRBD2	CASSISGTSGGTGELFF	TGTGCCAGCAGCATTTCCGGGACTAGCGGGGGCACCGGGGAGCTGTTTTTT
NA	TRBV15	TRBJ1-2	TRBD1	CATSPSSGQGNYGYTF	TGTGCCACCAGCCCTTCTTCGGGACAGGGGAACTATGGCTACACCTTC
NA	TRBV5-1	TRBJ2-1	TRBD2	CASSEGLAPYNEQFF	TGCGCCAGCAGCGAGGGACTAGCGCCATACAATGAGCAGTTCTTC
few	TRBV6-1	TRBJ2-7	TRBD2	CASLAGGKGEQYF	TGTGCCAGCTTGGCGGGAGGGAAAGGCGAGCAGTACTTC
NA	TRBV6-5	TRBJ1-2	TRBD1	CASRSTGGKGYTF	TGTGCCAGCAGGTCGACAGGGGGCAAAGGCTACACCTTC
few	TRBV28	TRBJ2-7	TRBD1	CASTRQGAGYEQYF	TGTGCCAGCACCCGACAGGGGGCTGGGTACGAGCAGTACTTC
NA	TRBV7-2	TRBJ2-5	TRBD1	CASSFGTGKWETQYF	TGTGCCAGCAGCTTCGGGACAGGGAAATGGGAGACCCAGTACTTC
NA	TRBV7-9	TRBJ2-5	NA	CASSPRSHLGVTQYF	TGTGCCAGCAGCCCGAGGTCCCACCTCGGAGTCACCCAGTACTTC
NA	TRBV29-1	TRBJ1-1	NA	CSAPSDMNTEAFF	TGCAGCGCCCCCTCCGACATGAACACTGAAGCTTTCTTT
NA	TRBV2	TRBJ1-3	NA	CASSLTRRAGAGNTIYF	TGTGCCAGCAGCCTGACTCGGCGGGCAGGGGCTGGAAACACCATATATTTT
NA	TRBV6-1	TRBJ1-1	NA	CASSEHVPSAEAFF	TGTGCCAGCAGTGAACACGTTCCCTCCGCTGAAGCTTTCTTT
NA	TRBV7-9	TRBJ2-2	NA	CASSSEDKITGELFF	TGTGCCAGCAGCTCCGAGGACAAGATCACCGGGGAGCTGTTTTTT
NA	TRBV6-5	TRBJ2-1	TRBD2	CASRPPGLAEQFF	TGTGCCAGCAGACCACCGGGACTAGCGGAACAGTTCTTC
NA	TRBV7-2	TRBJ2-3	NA	CASSSHSGLTDTQYF	TGTGCCAGCAGCTCCCACTCAGGCCTAACAGATACGCAGTATTTT
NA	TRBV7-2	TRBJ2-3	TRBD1	CASSFPGQGKDTQYF	TGTGCCAGCAGCTTCCCGGGACAGGGAAAAGATACGCAGTATTTT
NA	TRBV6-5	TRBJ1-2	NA	CASSRSLQGYGYTF	TGTGCCAGCAGCCGTTCACTGCAGGGCTATGGCTACACCTTC